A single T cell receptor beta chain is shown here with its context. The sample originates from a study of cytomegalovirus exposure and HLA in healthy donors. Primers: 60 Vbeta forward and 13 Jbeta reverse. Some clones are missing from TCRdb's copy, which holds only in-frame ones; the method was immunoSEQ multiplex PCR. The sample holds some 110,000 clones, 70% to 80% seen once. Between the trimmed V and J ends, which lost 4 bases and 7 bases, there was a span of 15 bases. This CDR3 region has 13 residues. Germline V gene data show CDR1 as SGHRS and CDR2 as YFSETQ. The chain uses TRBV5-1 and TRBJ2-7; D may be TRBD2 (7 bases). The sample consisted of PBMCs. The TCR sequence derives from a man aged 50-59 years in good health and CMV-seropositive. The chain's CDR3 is CASSREGGWEQYF. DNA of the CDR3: TGCGCCAGCAGCCGCGAGGGGGGGTGGGAGCAGTACTTC.